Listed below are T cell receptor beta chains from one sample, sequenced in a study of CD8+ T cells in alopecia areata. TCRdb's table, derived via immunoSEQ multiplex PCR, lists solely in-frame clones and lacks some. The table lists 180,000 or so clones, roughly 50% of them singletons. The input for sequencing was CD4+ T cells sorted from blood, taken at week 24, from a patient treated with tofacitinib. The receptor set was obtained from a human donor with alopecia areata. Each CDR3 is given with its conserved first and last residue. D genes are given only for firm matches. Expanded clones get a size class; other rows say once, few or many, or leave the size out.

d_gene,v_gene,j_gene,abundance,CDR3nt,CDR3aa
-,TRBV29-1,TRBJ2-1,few,TGCAGCGTCCCTCAGGGTGAGCAGTTCTTC,CSVPQGEQFF
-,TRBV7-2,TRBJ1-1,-,TGTGCCAGCAGCATAACAAGAAACACTGAAGCTTTCTTT,CASSITRNTEAFF
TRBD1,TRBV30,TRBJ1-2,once,TGTGCCTGTAAAAGGACAGGGTCGGATGGCTACACCTTC,CACKRTGSDGYTF
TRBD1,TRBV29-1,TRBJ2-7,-,TGCAGCGTCCCGGGACAGGGCTCCTACGAGCAGTACTTC,CSVPGQGSYEQYF
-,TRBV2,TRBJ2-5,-,TGTGCCAGCAGTGTAGGGGAGACCCAGTACTTC,CASSVGETQYF
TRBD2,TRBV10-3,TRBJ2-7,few,TGTGCCATCAGTGGACTAGCGGAGACCTACGAGCAGTACTTC,CAISGLAETYEQYF
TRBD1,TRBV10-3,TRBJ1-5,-,TGTGCCATCAGTGACTTCGGACAGGGACAGCCCCAGCATTTT,CAISDFGQGQPQHF
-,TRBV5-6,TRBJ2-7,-,TGTGCCAGCAGCCCCTTGACGGCCTACGAGCAGTACTTC,CASSPLTAYEQYF
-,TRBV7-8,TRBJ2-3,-,TGTGCCAGCAGCCCGAACGCGGATACGCAGTATTTT,CASSPNADTQYF
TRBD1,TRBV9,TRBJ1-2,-,TGTGCCAGCAGCCCCCAACCGGGACAGGGCTATGGCTACACCTTC,CASSPQPGQGYGYTF
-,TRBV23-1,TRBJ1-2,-,TGCGCCAGGCGGGGGGAGGGGTGGGATGGCTACACCTTC,CARRGEGWDGYTF
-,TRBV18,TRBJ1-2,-,TGTGCCAGCTCACCGACCGGGAACTATGGCTACACCTTC,CASSPTGNYGYTF
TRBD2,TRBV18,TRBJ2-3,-,TGTGCCAGCTCACCGGGACTAGCGGGAGTTGGGGATACGCAGTATTTT,CASSPGLAGVGDTQYF
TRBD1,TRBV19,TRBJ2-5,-,TGTGCCAGTAGTACCAATACAGGGGTTAATGAGACCCAGTACTTC,CASSTNTGVNETQYF
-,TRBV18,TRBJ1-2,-,TGTGCCAGCTCACCACAGCAGACTAACTATGGCTACACCTTC,CASSPQQTNYGYTF
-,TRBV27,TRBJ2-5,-,TGTGCCAGCAGTTTTTCGGGACAAGAGACCCAGTACTTC,CASSFSGQETQYF
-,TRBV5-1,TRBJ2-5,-,TGCGCCAGCAGCTTGTACGGGACTCAGAGTGGGGAGACCCAGTACTTC,CASSLYGTQSGETQYF
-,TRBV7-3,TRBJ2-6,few,TGTGCCAGCAGCTTAGTTGGCCTAGTAAAGGTCCTGACTTTC,CASSLVGLVKVLTF
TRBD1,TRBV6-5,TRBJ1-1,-,TGTGCCAGCTGGGGACAGCTGAACACTGAAGCTTTCTTT,CASWGQLNTEAFF
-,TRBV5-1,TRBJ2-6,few,TGCGCCAGCAGCTTGGAGATCTCTGGGGCCAACGTCCTGACTTTC,CASSLEISGANVLTF